The T cell receptor (beta chain) described here comes from a study of T cells in Graves' hyperthyroidism and ophthalmopathy. As to this clonotype: One base away lies a much larger clone, so this may be a sequencing read error.

This CDR3 is built from 15 residues. Losses at the gene ends were 4 bases for V and 5 bases for J; bases not matched to a gene: 10. Germline-derived CDR1 and CDR2 are GTSNPN and SVGIG (reference sequence). Amplified regions were TCR beta CDR3 sequences from RNA transcripts. First-round RT-PCR of the TCR CDR3 relied on the HTBI primer set. TCRdb fed the multiplex PCR reads into MiXCR, producing one record per CDR3 protein. Among hundreds of thousands of distinct CDR3 sequences listed, around 13% were seen once. The V gene is TRBV30, the J gene TRBJ2-2; 7 nucleotides line up with TRBD1. Sequencing was carried out using blood. The clonotype comes from a woman aged 30 to 39 with Graves' hyperthyroidism that later progressed to Graves' ophthalmopathy. This chain's CDR3 is CAWTGQVFPTGELFF. DNA of the CDR3: TGTGCCTGGACCGGACAGGTGTTTCCGACCGGGGAGCTGTTTTTT.